Presented here are 13 T cell receptor beta chains from one specimen sequenced in a study of T cell changes during pregnancy in multiple sclerosis (dated by TCRdb to between 2018 and 2021). Libraries came from the immunoSEQ multiplex PCR assay. The source is immuneACCESS, and TCRdb retained only in-frame sequences with V and J called. Part of the clones is not carried over; for the studies checked, unresolved V genes explain less than half of this, and the remainder is unexplained. The sample table lists tens of thousands of clones, approximately 91% of them with a count of one. The top ten clones comprise 4% to 5% of the sample. Sequenced here: peripheral blood, sampled in the second trimester of pregnancy. These receptors came from a female donor in good health, enrolled as a control in a pregnancy study.

On this clone: Other DNA sequences in this sample translate to the same CDR3. In DNA form, the CDR3 reads TGTGCCAGCAGCCAGACGGGGGGCTCGGGACGAACCGGGGAGCTGTTTTTT. Translating it yields CASSQTGGSGRTGELFF. The chain is built from TRBV9 and TRBJ2-2, with a weak D call TRBD2 (7 bases). Germline CDR1 SGDLS, CDR2 YYNGEE. V was clipped by 4 bases and J by 5 bases, with 21 bases between them. CDR3 length: 17 amino acids.

The rearrangement joins TRBV7-6 to TRBJ2-7; tentatively, D is TRBD2 (6 bases). There are 13 residues in the CDR3. CDR1 and CDR2 (germline): SGHVS, FNYEAQ. V was trimmed by 8 bases and J by 3 bases, leaving 14 bases between them. This CDR3 reads CASPTGEDYEQYF. The CDR3 DNA sequence: TGTGCCAGCCCGACGGGGGAGGACTACGAGCAGTACTTC.

The chain joins TRBV7-2 to TRBJ1-5; 8 nucleotides match TRBD1. Per the germline V gene, CDR1 is SGHTA and CDR2 is FQGNSA. Unmatched junction bases numbered 6, after V lost 5 bases and J lost 0 bases. There are 16 residues in the CDR3. For the CDR3, the DNA is TGTGCCAGCAGCCGGGACAGGCTTTATAGCAATCAGCCCCAGCATTTT. It specifies CASSRDRLYSNQPQHF.

V gene TRBV10-1 combines with J gene TRBJ2-5; 10 bases match TRBD1. CDR1 is WNHNN and CDR2 is SYGVQD in the germline V gene (reference sequence). Unmatched junction bases numbered 9, after V lost 6 bases and J lost 5 bases. The CDR3 runs to 15 residues. This chain's CDR3 is CASRWGQGRIETQYF. CDR3 DNA: TGCGCCAGCAGATGGGGACAGGGGCGGATTGAGACCCAGTACTTC.

In this sample, this clone turned up once. V usage is TRBV7-3 and J usage is TRBJ2-7, with D maybe TRBD2 (6 bases). The CDR3 has 12 residues. Germline lookup yields CDR1 SGHTA and CDR2 FQGTGA. V was trimmed by 6 bases and J by 3 bases, leaving 9 bases between them. CDR3 region: CASRGRSYEQYF. Here the CDR3 DNA reads TGTGCCAGCAGGGGGAGGAGCTACGAGCAGTACTTC.

V gene TRBV7-8 combines with J gene TRBJ1-5; unclear D gene. This CDR3 contains 16 residues. Per germline, CDR1 SGHVS and CDR2 FQNEAQ. The ends were cut back, 5 bases at V and 0 bases at J, with 14 bases in the middle. CDR3 coding DNA: TGTGCCAGCAGCCGAACTGCAACGTATAGCAATCAGCCCCAGCATTTT. As protein: CASSRTATYSNQPQHF.

The chain's CDR3 is CASSETRRASEKLFF. The CDR3 nucleotides read TGTGCCAGCAGCGAGACAAGACGAGCAAGTGAAAAACTGTTTTTT. This chain connects TRBV5-6 to TRBJ1-4; no clear D. Per germline, CDR1 SGHDT and CDR2 YYEEEE. CDR3 length equals 15 residues. V lost 4 bases and J lost 7, with 17 bases in between.

This chain joins TRBV7-3 and TRBJ2-3, with 11 nucleotides matching TRBD2. Trimming cost V 3 bases and J 6 bases; bases outside gene matches: 2. This CDR3 comprises 14 residues. The germline V gene has CDR1 SGHTA and CDR2 FQGTGA. The CDR3 is CASSFGTSGDTQYF. The CDR3 DNA follows: TGTGCCAGCAGCTTCGGGACTAGCGGCGATACGCAGTATTTT.

V and J are TRBV28 and TRBJ1-1, with D hard to call. The CDR3 contains 14 residues. Trimming left V 2 bases short and J 0 bases short, with 7 bases between. Looked up from germline, CDR1 is MDHEN and CDR2 is SYDVKM. The CDR3 loop is CASSLGQLNTEAFF. CDR3 in DNA: TGTGCCAGCAGTTTAGGGCAGTTGAACACTGAAGCTTTCTTT. Full variable domain (outside the CDR3, taken from reference TRBV28 and TRBJ1-1): DVKVTQSSRYLVKRTGEKVFLECVQDMDHENMFWYRQDPGLGLRLIYFSYDVKMKEKGDIPEGYSVSREKKERFSLILESASTNQTSMYLCASSLGQLNTEAFFGQGTRLTVV.

The DNA for the CDR3 is TGCAGTGCTCCGTATACTTACGAGCAGTACTTC. Translation: CSAPYTYEQYF. The chain recombines TRBV20-1 with TRBJ2-7; D unresolved. Looked up from germline, CDR1 is DFQATT and CDR2 is SNEGSKA (reference sequence). With 5 bases removed from V and 4 bases from J, the gap between germline ends came to 9 bases. The CDR3 is 11 amino acids.

The chain couples TRBV7-2 to TRBJ1-3, with TRBD1 matching over 7 bases. The CDR3 has 16 residues. V gave up 4 bases and J gave up 3 bases; unmatched junction bases: 9. Germline V gene data show CDR1 as SGHTA and CDR2 as FQGNSA. This CDR3 reads CASSSGQPTGGNTIYF. The CDR3 nucleotides read TGTGCCAGCAGCTCGGGACAGCCCACGGGTGGAAACACCATATATTTT. Variable domain in full (rest from reference TRBV7-2 and TRBJ1-3): GAGVSQSPSNKVTEKGKDVELRCDPISGHTALYWYRQSLGQGLEFLIYFQGNSAPDKSGLPSDRFSAERTGGSVSTLTIQRTQQEDSAVYLCASSSGQPTGGNTIYFGEGSWLTVV.

The chain recombines TRBV11-3 with TRBJ2-7, with D possibly being TRBD2 (6 bases). CDR1 and CDR2 (germline): SGHNT, YENEEA. The CDR3 is 15 residues long. Trimming removed 1 base at V and 3 bases at J, with 13 bases between. The CDR3 DNA sequence: TGTGCCAGCAGCTTAGGAGCGGGCCCAAGCTACGAGCAGTACTTC. Translating it yields CASSLGAGPSYEQYF. The whole variable domain, filled in from reference TRBV11-3 and TRBJ2-7, reads EAGVVQSPRYKIIEKKQPVAFWCNPISGHNTLYWYLQNLGQGPELLIRYENEEAVDDSQLPKDRFSAERLKGVDSTLKIQPAELGDSAVYLCASSLGAGPSYEQYFGPGTRLTVT.

The J gene is TRBJ1-1, the V gene TRBV5-1; the match to TRBD1 covers 10 bases. CDR1 SGHRS and CDR2 YFSETQ come from the germline V gene. Unmatched junction bases numbered 2, after V lost 0 bases and J lost 6 bases. This CDR3 spans 14 amino acids. CDR3 in DNA: TGCGCCAGCAGCTTGGGACAGGGGGCGGCTGAAGCTTTCTTT. Protein product: CASSLGQGAAEAFF.